This is a list of T cell receptor beta chains from one sample in a study of T cells in Graves' hyperthyroidism and ophthalmopathy. TCRdb analysed the multiplex PCR reads with MiXCR anew, one entry per CDR3 protein. The data show roughly 420,000 distinct CDR3 sequences, around a sixth seen once. The material sequenced was blood. These receptors all come from a woman between 18 and 29 years old with Graves' hyperthyroidism. CDR3s include the opening cysteine and the closing phenylalanine or tryptophan. The order of the fields is CDR3 protein, CDR3 DNA, D gene, clone size, V gene, J gene. D genes are given only for firm matches. Size is stated for part of the rows, as once, few or many counts, or as a class when the clone is expanded.

CATSRDRTRDYEQYF	TGTGCCACCAGCAGAGATCGCACTAGAGACTACGAGCAGTACTTC	-	many	TRBV15	TRBJ2-7
CSATLPEQYF	TGCAGTGCTACCTTACCCGAGCAGTACTTC	-	-	TRBV20-1	TRBJ2-7
CASSLESATNYGYTF	TGCGCCAGCAGCTTGGAATCAGCGACTAACTATGGCTACACCTTC	-	many	TRBV5-1	TRBJ1-2
CASSVSAGRSVAGYTF	TGTGCCAGCAGCGTAAGCGCAGGGCGTTCAGTGGCTGGCTACACCTTC	-	-	TRBV9	TRBJ1-2
CASSLEGLGGWNTEAFF	TGCGCCAGCAGCTTAGAAGGTCTCGGCGGTTGGAACACTGAAGCTTTCTTT	-	many	TRBV5-1	TRBJ1-1
CGSKTFSYNEQSF	TGTGGCAGCAAGACATTCTCCTACAATGAGCAGTCCTTC	-	few	TRBV2	TRBJ2-1
CSVRVGTEAFF	TGCAGCGTTCGGGTTGGCACTGAAGCTTTCTTT	-	few	TRBV29-1	TRBJ1-1
CASSSMRDRNNEQFF	TGTGCCAGCAGCAGCATGAGGGATAGAAACAATGAGCAGTTCTTC	-	many	TRBV7-9	TRBJ2-1
CSARLGGDTEAFF	TGCAGTGCTAGATTAGGGGGGGACACTGAAGCTTTCTTT	-	many	TRBV20-1	TRBJ1-1
CAISFTRVSSEQYF	TGTGCCATCAGCTTTACTAGAGTTTCAAGCGAGCAGTACTTC	-	-	TRBV10-3	TRBJ2-7
CASSLAAFNEKLFF	TGTGCCAGCAGCTTAGCAGCCTTTAATGAAAAACTGTTTTTT	-	few	TRBV13	TRBJ1-4
CASSPTSGGASYEQYF	TGTGCCAGCTCACCGACTAGCGGGGGGGCGAGTTACGAGCAGTACTTC	TRBD2	few	TRBV18	TRBJ2-7
CASTRLPLYGYTF	TGTGCCAGCACCCGGCTCCCATTATATGGCTACACCTTC	-	few	TRBV28	TRBJ1-2
CASSTRGLTEAFF	TGTGCCAGCAGCACCAGGGGGCTCACTGAAGCTTTCTTT	TRBD1	-	TRBV7-6	TRBJ1-1
CSALSVFQGGRYNEQFF	TGCAGTGCTCTTTCAGTTTTCCAGGGGGGGCGGTACAATGAGCAGTTCTTC	-	-	TRBV20-1	TRBJ2-1
CSARDGREERGTQYF	TGCAGTGCTAGAGATGGCCGGGAGGAACGGGGGACGCAGTATTTT	TRBD2	many	TRBV20-1	TRBJ2-3
CSVERVAGGSGNTIYF	TGCAGCGTTGAAAGAGTAGCAGGGGGCTCTGGAAACACCATATATTTT	TRBD1	few	TRBV29-1	TRBJ1-3
CASSTRQLPYNEQFF	TGTGCCAGCAGCACCCGACAGTTGCCCTACAATGAGCAGTTCTTC	-	few	TRBV7-2	TRBJ2-1
CASSRTLGTDRPDTQYF	TGTGCCAGCAGCCGCACTCTAGGGACAGATCGTCCAGATACGCAGTATTTT	TRBD1	-	TRBV3-1	TRBJ2-3
CASSPGQGENEQFF	TGTGCCAGCAGCCCAGGACAGGGCGAGAATGAGCAGTTCTTC	TRBD1	many	TRBV7-3	TRBJ2-1
CASSQTSRDKYGKYF	TGTGCCAGCAGCCAGACTTCTCGGGACAAATATGGGAAGTACTTC	-	-	TRBV3-1	TRBJ2-5
CASGWGEYQPQHF	TGTGCCAGCGGCTGGGGGGAGTATCAGCCCCAGCATTTT	-	-	TRBV27	TRBJ1-5
CASSEGGGPKPNTGELFF	TGTGCCAGCAGTGAAGGAGGGGGGCCAAAACCGAACACCGGGGAGCTGTTTTTT	-	-	TRBV6-1	TRBJ2-2
CASSLGVRMKFF	TGTGCCAGCAGCTTAGGGGTCCGCATGAAGTTCTTC	-	many	TRBV7-9	TRBJ2-1
CASNGNGNTIYF	TGTGCCAGCAATGGTAATGGAAACACCATATATTTT	-	-	TRBV28	TRBJ1-3
CASSQNLGNEQFF	TGTGCCAGCAGCCAAAATTTAGGGAATGAGCAGTTCTTC	-	-	TRBV4-2	TRBJ2-1
CASSSDRAPTDTQYF	TGTGCCAGCAGTTCGGACAGGGCCCCCACAGATACGCAGTATTTT	TRBD1	many	TRBV12-3/TRBV12-4	TRBJ2-3
CAISETSGNTIYF	TGTGCCATCAGTGAGACGAGCGGAAACACCATATATTTT	-	-	TRBV10-3	TRBJ1-3
CASFETSGRNEQFF	TGCGCCAGCTTCGAAACTAGTGGTCGCAATGAGCAGTTCTTC	-	many	TRBV5-1	TRBJ2-1
CASSSTLALRAQNTDTQYF	TGTGCCAGCAGCTCGACTCTAGCCCTACGGGCCCAGAACACAGATACGCAGTATTTT	-	many	TRBV28	TRBJ2-3
CASSPRLAGEEQYF	TGTGCCAGCAGTCCCCGACTAGCGGGAGAAGAGCAGTACTTC	TRBD2	few	TRBV27	TRBJ2-7
CASSVAGEEAGELFF	TGTGCCAGCAGCGTAGCGGGAGAAGAGGCCGGGGAGCTGTTTTTT	-	-	TRBV9	TRBJ2-2
CSVPGQHPPNYGYTF	TGCAGTGTTCCAGGACAGCACCCTCCTAACTATGGCTACACCTTC	-	many	TRBV20-1	TRBJ1-2
CASSFREVADTQYF	TGTGCCAGCAGCTTTCGGGAGGTGGCAGATACGCAGTATTTT	TRBD2	-	TRBV7-9	TRBJ2-3
CASSITGGRQPQHF	TGTGCCAGCAGCATTACAGGGGGTAGGCAGCCCCAGCATTTT	TRBD1	many	TRBV7-9	TRBJ1-5
CSATLASGSYEQYF	TGCAGTGCCACACTAGCGTCTGGGTCCTACGAGCAGTACTTC	TRBD2	many	TRBV20-1	TRBJ2-7
CASSTPPRQSYGYTF	TGTGCCAGCAGTACACCCCCCAGGCAGTCCTATGGCTACACCTTC	-	many	TRBV28	TRBJ1-2